This record covers a single T cell receptor beta chain. The clone's antigen remains unknown. No quality values exist for individual bases; no much larger clone is one base distant. This sample is drawn from a study of OX40 agonist ivuxolimab in advanced cancers. Background for the entire study: Ivuxolimab was an agonistic, fully human IgG2 monoclonal antibody directed against OX40 (CD134), a costimulatory receptor. A male proportion of roughly 80% and a mean age of 60 years, ranging from 23 to 79, were recorded for the dose-escalation cohort. The point of sequencing TCRbeta in the periphery was to test whether ivuxolimab changed TCR sequence diversity and drove clonal T-cell expansion. Partial responses occurred in three dose-escalation patients, of whom one had hepatocellular carcinoma and two had cutaneous melanoma. Of the roughly 51 patients in dose escalation, about 20 had hepatocellular carcinoma, some 15 had melanoma, 9 had renal cell carcinoma and 9 had head and neck cancer. Prior anti-PD-1, anti-PD-L1 or anti-CTLA-4 therapy was permitted, and checkpoint inhibitors had been received by approximately 39% of dose-escalation patients. The paper covers the monotherapy dose-escalation part of the phase I ivuxolimab trial, which included N of about 50 patients. Intravenous ivuxolimab was administered to patients every 2 weeks at six dose levels: 0.01, 0.1, 0.3, 1.5, 3 and 10 mg/kg. Broad study findings and their caveats: In partial responders in the 0.1-3.0 mg/kg groups, normalized peripheral clonal expansion was found to be among the lowest, especially among CD8+ T cells. Clonal expansion of both CD4+ and CD8+ blood T cells was observed from baseline to week 6 at doses 0.1 to 3.0 mg/kg. Low levels of normalized T-cell clonal expansion were also shown by some nonresponding patients. The antigen specificity of the clonally expanded peripheral T cells was not determined. After ivuxolimab, expanded clones were on average more numerous among CD8+ T cells than among CD4+ T cells.

From the cysteine up to the phenylalanine, the CDR3 has a length of 11 residues. Of all the DNA, just the CDR3 is kept, 33 bases in frame from base 1. Relative to germline, V is 6 bases shorter and J is 4 bases shorter, with 7 bases between their ends. CDR1 and CDR2 were assigned from the germline V gene as MNHNS and SASEGT. To sequence the TCRbeta CDR3 region, genomic DNA was isolated from the sorted cells. The immunoSEQ Assay was used to sequence the TCRbeta CDR3 regions. The table was pulled from immuneACCESS by TCRdb, which kept in-frame rearrangements only. Such tables lose some clones; where checked, under half of the loss comes from unresolved V genes, and the rest has no known cause. The sample records roughly 61,000 clones, roughly nine tenths of which are singletons. Together, the top ten hold 0.7% to 0.9% of the sample. The trial excluded patients who had a history of autoimmune disease or were on systemic immunosuppression. Peripheral blood for TCR sequencing was collected from all dose cohorts at baseline, on cycle 4 day 1, and on cycle 7 day 1. The samples were taken from a phase I, first-in-human, multicenter, open-label dose-escalation trial of ivuxolimab. Adults with locally advanced or metastatic melanoma, renal cell carcinoma, hepatocellular carcinoma or head and neck squamous cell carcinoma were enrolled in the trial. Before TCR sequencing, CD4+ and CD8+ T cells were separately sorted from peripheral blood.

The sample was CD4+ or CD8+ T cells sorted from blood, taken in a trial of the OX40 agonist ivuxolimab. This clonotype was obtained from an adult with an advanced solid tumor such as melanoma, head and neck, liver or kidney cancer. The sequence is built from TRBV6-1 and TRBJ2-7, with the D gene uncertain. The CDR3 amino acid sequence is: CASRLVYEQYF. The nucleotide sequence is TGTGCCAGCAGACTGGTTTACGAGCAGTACTTC.